Below, one T cell receptor beta chain is given with its context. The clone's antigen remains unknown. Base qualities were left out, and no much larger clone turns up one base away. V is cut by 2 bases and J by 1 base, and the space between the germline ends is 7 bases. From the cysteine up to the phenylalanine, the CDR3 has a length of 14 residues. The DNA shown is the 42-base CDR3, in frame from base 1. The germline V gene (reference sequence) supplies CDR1 LNHDA and CDR2 SQIVND. Focal radiation therapy combined with CTLA-4 blockade (ipilimumab) was tested in patients with chemo-refractory metastatic non-small-cell lung cancer. This record belongs to a study of radiotherapy plus CTLA-4 blockade in lung cancer (dated by TCRdb to the late 2010s). About the study as a whole: Among enrolled patients, 15% to 20% had an objective response and roughly 30% reached disease control.

Points the paper makes about the study in general: After treatment with radiotherapy and ipilimumab, TCR clones that came from tumors expanded in the peripheral blood. The strongest predictors of response were reported to be early dynamic shifts in blood T cell clones along with a rise in serum interferon-beta following radiation.

Libraries came from the immunoSEQ multiplex PCR assay. Imported from immuneACCESS, the table was reduced by TCRdb to in-frame sequences with V and J called. These copies leave out some clones; in studies compared against another copy, an unresolved V gene accounts for under half, and the cause of the remainder is not known. For this sample the table gives 52,000 or so clones, of which roughly 84% were detected only once. 3.2% of the sample lies in the top ten. Recombination connected TRBV19 to TRBJ2-3, with TRBD2 perhaps the D gene, on 5 matching bases. This TCR came from a human donor with non-small cell lung cancer who had a partial response to radiotherapy plus ipilimumab. The sample was peripheral blood, taken from a patient treated with radiotherapy plus ipilimumab. The DNA sequence follows: TGTGCCAGTAGTATAACGGAGGGCACAGATACGCAGTATTTT. Translated, it gives CASSITEGTDTQYF. Joined to the reference TRBV19 and TRBJ2-3 proteins, this CDR3 gives the full variable domain: DGGITQSPKYLFRKEGQNVTLSCEQNLNHDAMYWYRQDPGQGLRLIYYSQIVNDFQKGDIAEGYSVSREKKESFPLTVTSAQKNPTAFYLCASSITEGTDTQYFGPGTRLTVL.